These 26 T cell receptor beta chains originate from one sample sequenced in a study of shared clonotypes between healthy human individuals. The method was immunoSEQ multiplex PCR; TCRdb's version includes in-frame clones alone and lacks a portion of them. This table has millions of clones, more than 90% appearing once. What was sequenced was naive CD4+ T cells sorted from blood. Subset defined: CD45RA+ positively selected. The receptors here all came from a man aged 18 to 30 in good health.

This chain connects TRBV6-1 to TRBJ1-1, with a possible D match to TRBD1 (6 bases). This CDR3 contains 14 residues. The germline gives CDR1 MNHNS, CDR2 SASEGT. The ends were cut back, 4 bases at V and 4 bases at J, with 13 bases in the middle. CDR3 DNA: TGTGCCAGCAGTGTGGGGGCGGTAGGCACTGAAGCTTTCTTT. It yields the protein CASSVGAVGTEAFF.

As to this clone: This same CDR3 is encoded by further DNA sequences in the sample. This sequence joins TRBV5-1 and TRBJ2-2; D possibly matches TRBD1 or TRBD2 (5 bases each). The CDR3 contains 15 residues. CDR1 and CDR2 (germline): SGHRS, YFSETQ. V lost 3 bases and J lost 2, with 11 bases in between. DNA of the CDR3: TGCGCCAGCAGCTGGGGGACGGGTAACACCGGGGAGCTGTTTTTT. This codes for CASSWGTGNTGELFF.

Notes on this clone: At the DNA level, this CDR3 is encoded by other sequences in the same sample as well. The chain couples TRBV11-2 to TRBJ2-1; D might be TRBD2 (6 bases). The germline CDR1 and CDR2 sequences are SGHAT and FQNNGV. The CDR3 consists of 14 residues. The ends were cut back, 1 base at V and 4 bases at J, with 8 bases in the middle. CDR3 amino acids: CASSLVRGYNEQFF. The CDR3 DNA is TGTGCCAGCAGCTTAGTTCGGGGGTACAATGAGCAGTTCTTC.

In its sample, this clone was seen once. At the DNA level, this CDR3 is encoded by other sequences in the same sample as well. The J gene is TRBJ2-2, the V gene TRBV18; D might be TRBD1 (5 bases). The CDR3 loop spans 14 amino acids. The germline gives CDR1 KGHSH, CDR2 LQKENI. The V and J ends lost 1 base and 5 bases respectively, with 8 bases between them. The CDR3 DNA follows: TGTGCCAGCTCACCACTCGCAGGGACCGGGGAGCTGTTTTTT. Translating it yields CASSPLAGTGELFF.

This chain joins TRBV29-1 and TRBJ2-5; D might be TRBD1 (5 bases). This CDR3 has 13 amino acids. Per the germline V gene, CDR1 is SQVTM and CDR2 is ANQGSEA. V lost 1 base and J 9 bases, leaving 15 bases between the germline ends. CDR3 DNA sequence: TGCAGCGTTGAAGCGTCTAGGGGTGAGGCCCAGTACTTC. Its translation: CSVEASRGEAQYF.

V and J are TRBV10-3 and TRBJ2-2, with TRBD1 identical over 7 bases. Losses at the gene ends were 11 bases for V and 1 base for J; bases not matched to a gene: 7. The CDR3 runs 14 residues. Germline V CDR1 and CDR2: ENHRY, SYGVKD. DNA for the CDR3: TGTGCCGCAATACAGGGGCTGAACACCGGGGAGCTGTTTTTT. This encodes CAAIQGLNTGELFF.

Comments on this clone: This sample also contains other DNA sequences that code for the same CDR3. CDR3 coding DNA: TGTGCCAGCAGTGAGTACTCTGGGGCCAACGTCCTGACTTTC. Protein product: CASSEYSGANVLTF. This sequence joins TRBV2 and TRBJ2-6; D is unresolved. The CDR3 runs to 14 residues. Germline lookup yields CDR1 SNHLY and CDR2 FYNNEI. V was pared by 3 bases and J by 0 bases, with 3 bases between.

The J gene is TRBJ2-7, the V gene TRBV18; D is perhaps TRBD1 or TRBD2 (5 bases each). Trimming removed 3 bases at V and 7 bases at J, with 19 bases between. The CDR3 extends over 15 amino acids. The germline V gene encodes CDR1 KGHSH and CDR2 LQKENI. Written as DNA, the CDR3 is TGTGCCAGCTCACCTTCCGGGACCTTACCCTGGGAGCAGTACTTC. Its protein is CASSPSGTLPWEQYF.

V is TRBV5-1 and J is TRBJ1-6; tentatively, D is TRBD1 (6 bases). The V gene lost 7 bases and the J gene lost 7 bases, with 12 bases spanning the gap. The CDR3 covers 13 residues. Germline V gives CDR1 SGHRS, CDR2 YFSETQ. CDR3: CASGDTLNSPLHF. CDR3 DNA sequence: TGCGCCAGCGGGGACACGCTGAATTCACCCCTCCACTTT.

The chain links TRBV9 to TRBJ2-7, with no clear D. The germline V and J ends were trimmed by 1 base and 2 bases, with 4 bases remaining between them. Germline V gene lookup returns CDR1 SGDLS and CDR2 YYNGEE. CDR3 length: 12 residues. The CDR3 sequence: CASSVTAYEQYF. The CDR3 DNA is TGTGCCAGCAGCGTAACGGCCTACGAGCAGTACTTC.

This clone was recorded only once. J is TRBJ2-6 and V is TRBV11-2; D is unclear. V lost 2 bases to trimming and J lost 0 bases, with 2 bases between them. CDR1 is SGHAT, CDR2 FQNNGV, per germline. The CDR3 is 14 residues long. The CDR3 nucleotides are TGTGCCAGCAGCTTACCCTCTGGGGCCAACGTCCTGACTTTC. Translating gives CASSLPSGANVLTF.

The chain carries TRBV11-2 and TRBJ1-6, with D hard to call. The V end was cut by 0 bases, the J end by 10 bases, with 10 bases between. The CDR3 length is 14 residues. Germline loops: CDR1 SGHAT, CDR2 FQNNGV. CDR3 protein: CASSLDTSRSPLHF. CDR3 in DNA: TGTGCCAGCAGCTTAGACACGTCCAGGTCACCCCTCCACTTT.

V and J are TRBV27 and TRBJ2-5; the match to TRBD1 covers 8 bases. This CDR3 is 15 amino acids long. CDR1 MNHEY and CDR2 SMNVEV come from the germline V gene (reference sequence). V was clipped by 4 bases and J by 1 base; unmatched bases: 5. The DNA of the CDR3 is TGTGCCAGCAGTTCCCTGACAGGGGCCCAAGAGACCCAGTACTTC. Translation: CASSSLTGAQETQYF.

The chain uses TRBV21-1 and TRBJ2-7. TRBV21-1 is assigned pseudogene status. The length of the CDR3 is 16 residues. The CDR3 DNA reads as TGTGCCAGCAGCAAAGACCGGGGGCCCCCTCCCTACGAGCAGTACTTC. It codes for CASSKDRGPPPYEQYF.

This rearrangement joins TRBV6-6 to TRBJ2-7; TRBD1 matches at 12 bases. CDR1 and CDR2 from the germline V gene are MNHNY and SVGAGI (reference sequence). This CDR3 contains 15 residues. Trimming at V came to 2 bases and at J to 4 bases, leaving 3 bases not matched to a gene. The CDR3 DNA is TGTGCCAGCAGTTACCGGGGACAGGGGGCTTACGAGCAGTACTTC. Translation: CASSYRGQGAYEQYF.

The V call is TRBV7-9, the J call TRBJ1-3; D possibly corresponds to TRBD1 (6 bases). This CDR3 region has 15 residues. Trimming pared 6 bases from V and 0 bases from J, leaving 12 bases between. Per the germline V gene, CDR1 is SEHNR and CDR2 is FQNEAQ (reference sequence). The CDR3 is CASSERGTSGNTIYF. For the CDR3, the DNA is TGTGCCAGCAGTGAAAGGGGGACCTCTGGAAACACCATATATTTT.

The chain combines TRBV21-1 with TRBJ2-2; the table assigns TRBD2, which was not confirmed against the DNA. TRBV21-1 corresponds to a pseudogene. The CDR3 extends over 18 amino acids. CDR3 residues: CASSRRGTSGSKTGELFF. Written as DNA, the CDR3 is TGTGCCAGCAGCCGGAGAGGCACTAGCGGGAGTAAGACCGGGGAGCTGTTTTTT.

The chain recombines TRBV7-9 with TRBJ1-6; D not resolved. Trimming cost V 1 base and J 10 bases, with 14 bases left between them. The CDR3 is 15 amino acids. Per germline, CDR1 SEHNR and CDR2 FQNEAQ (reference sequence). Written as DNA, the CDR3 is TGTGCCAGCAGCTTAGATAGCCAGGATTGGTCACCCCTCCACTTT. This codes for CASSLDSQDWSPLHF.

The chain employs TRBV6-5 and TRBJ2-2; possibly TRBD1 for D (5 bases). CDR3 length equals 14 residues. V was cut by 4 bases and J by 6 bases, with 12 bases left in between. Germline CDR1 is MNHEY and CDR2 is SVGAGI. The CDR3 region has the DNA TGTGCCAGCAGTTCTCAGGGATACTCCGGGGAGCTGTTTTTT. This translates into CASSSQGYSGELFF.

V and J are TRBV6-5 and TRBJ2-7; D assignment may be TRBD1 or TRBD2 (5 bases each). The germline CDR1 and CDR2 sequences are MNHEY and SVGAGI. The CDR3 has 14 residues. Trimming pared 6 bases from V and 5 bases from J, leaving 17 bases between. This chain's CDR3 is CASRRGQGTDEQYF. CDR3 coding DNA: TGTGCCAGCAGGAGGGGTCAGGGTACTGACGAGCAGTACTTC.

V and J are TRBV29-1 and TRBJ2-3; D gene ambiguous. This CDR3 comprises 12 residues. Trimming shortened V by 3 bases and J by 5 bases, and 9 bases separated the two germline ends. Germline V gene lookup returns CDR1 SQVTM and CDR2 ANQGSEA. In nucleotides, the CDR3 is TGCAGCGTTGATGGATTTGGAGATACGCAGTATTTT. Translating gives CSVDGFGDTQYF.

This sequence joins TRBV7-6 and TRBJ1-4; 9 bases fit TRBD1. The germline CDR1 and CDR2 sequences are SGHVS and FNYEAQ. CDR3 length: 16 residues. J gave up 5 bases and V 5 bases, and 9 bases lay outside the gene matches. CDR3 in DNA: TGTGCCAGCAGCCAAACCCGGGACAGGGTCAATGAAAAACTGTTTTTT. As protein: CASSQTRDRVNEKLFF.

The chain is built from TRBV5-1 and TRBJ2-4; no clear D gene. The CDR3 has 16 amino acids. Germline CDR1 is SGHRS and CDR2 is YFSETQ. Trimming took off 0 bases at V and 0 bases at J, with 10 bases between the two ends. CDR3 sequence: CASSLEVGLAKNIQYF. In nucleotides, the CDR3 is TGCGCCAGCAGCTTGGAGGTGGGCCTAGCCAAAAACATTCAGTACTTC. Combining the CDR3 with reference TRBV5-1 and TRBJ2-4 gives the whole variable domain KAGVTQTPRYLIKTRGQQVTLSCSPISGHRSVSWYQQTPGQGLQFLFEYFSETQRNKGNFPGRFSGRQFSNSRSEMNVSTLELGDSALYLCASSLEVGLAKNIQYFGAGTRLSVL.

The V call is TRBV2, the J call TRBJ1-4; TRBD1 is a possible D gene (6 bases). Germline values: CDR1 SNHLY, CDR2 FYNNEI. The V end lost 7 bases, the J end lost 3 bases, and 12 bases lay between the germline ends. The CDR3 is 14 amino acids. The chain's CDR3 is CASILDRPNEKLFF. The CDR3 nucleotides read TGTGCCAGCATATTAGACAGGCCTAATGAAAAACTGTTTTTT.

V usage is TRBV2 and J usage is TRBJ2-6, with D hard to call. The CDR3 has 16 residues. From germline, CDR1 is SNHLY and CDR2 FYNNEI. V lost 1 base and J lost 4, with 11 bases in between. CDR3 nucleotide sequence: TGTGCCAGCAGTGAAGGGCGCCGGACCGGGGCCAACGTCCTGACTTTC. It codes for CASSEGRRTGANVLTF.

This chain links TRBV5-6 with TRBJ1-2, with D possibly matching TRBD1 (6 bases). CDR3 size: 14 residues. Germline-derived CDR1 and CDR2 are SGHDT and YYEEEE. V gave up 2 bases and J gave up 8 bases, with 16 bases separating them. Here the CDR3 DNA reads TGTGCCAGCAGCTTTAGGGGGGCGAGGGTAGGCTACACCTTC. Its protein product is CASSFRGARVGYTF.